A single count supports the clone carrying this TCR beta chain. The repertoire was sequenced with immunoSEQ multiplex PCR; TCRdb's copy has only in-frame clones and lacks some. The table shows more than 300,000 clones, with 86% occurring only once. The data stem from a study of Ad26.COV2.S vaccination and SARS-CoV-2 variants. Treatment denoted: roughly 18 received Ad26.COV2.S at low or high dose, single or two shots; 5 received placebo; per-sample allocation not given. The samples date from day 63 after the first vaccine or placebo injection. This person who donated was an adult of 18-55 years in Boston. Germline lookup yields CDR1 MNHGY and CDR2 SAAAGT. The CDR3 loop spans 14 amino acids. The germline V and J ends were trimmed by 6 bases and 5 bases, with 15 bases remaining between them.

This specimen was peripheral blood, taken in a trial of Ad26.COV2.S vaccine versus placebo. The chain carries TRBV6-8 and TRBJ2-3; maybe TRBD1 (6 bases). The TCR comes from a person aged 18-65 years who received the Ad26.COV2.S COVID-19 vaccine or a placebo. CDR3 bases: TGTGCCAGCAGACAGGACAGCGAGATAGATACGCAGTATTTT. Its protein is CASRQDSEIDTQYF.